The following is a TCR beta chain sequence with its context. Source study methods: How many nucleated cells were present was estimated from reference gene primer amplification. Repertoires were generated with immunoSEQ multiplex PCR, while TCRdb's copy carries only in-frame clones and drops some. That table is the source of V, J and clone size, and D and trimming were worked out from the DNA. The sample includes approximately 100,000 clones, about 90% of them seen just once. Patients of the Seattle cohort, enrolled during active infection, were followed longitudinally. The data were taken from a study of blood T cell repertoires in COVID-19. Whole-study context: Acute and convalescent COVID-19 samples came from the United States, Italy and Spain.

The sequencing sample was made of peripheral blood. This sequence was found in a human donor with COVID-19, enrolled during active disease. The donor label of this sample is uncertain.

The CDR3 reads CASSEVITGPQHF. DNA for the CDR3: TGTGCCAGCAGTGAAGTAATAACAGGTCCCCAGCATTTT. The chain recombines TRBV6-1 with TRBJ1-5; D is perhaps TRBD1 (5 bases). The V and J ends lost 1 base and 10 bases respectively, with 11 bases between them. The CDR3 contains 13 residues. Germline CDR1 and CDR2: MNHNS and SASEGT.